The rows below give T cell receptor beta chains drawn from one sample of a study of blood T cell repertoires in COVID-19. Measured with immunoSEQ multiplex PCR; TCRdb has only the in-frame clones, and not every one. This table holds 120,000 to 150,000 clones, 80% to 85% found once. The material sequenced was PBMCs or T cells enriched from blood (not recorded which). The receptors originated from a woman aged 45-59 years who had been exposed to COVID-19. The CDR3 runs from the conserved cysteine through the conserved F or W. Fields, in order: J gene, V gene, D gene, clone size, CDR3 DNA, CDR3 protein. D genes are given only for firm matches. Not all rows give a size; the values are once, few, many and, for expanded clones, a class.

j_gene: TRBJ1-5; v_gene: TRBV10-1; d_gene: TRBD1; abundance: NA; CDR3nt: TGCGCCAGCAGCCCCGGACAGGGGGGCGGTCAGCCCCAGCATTTT; CDR3aa: CASSPGQGGGQPQHF
j_gene: TRBJ2-2; v_gene: TRBV5-4; d_gene: TRBD2; abundance: NA; CDR3nt: TGTGCCAGCAGCTTCGTGGCGGGAGGGCCCGGGGAGCTGTTTTTT; CDR3aa: CASSFVAGGPGELFF
j_gene: TRBJ2-3; v_gene: TRBV12-3/TRBV12-4; d_gene: NA; abundance: few; CDR3nt: TGTGCCAGCTTGACTAGCACAGATACGCAGTATTTT; CDR3aa: CASLTSTDTQYF
j_gene: TRBJ1-2; v_gene: TRBV29-1; d_gene: TRBD1; abundance: NA; CDR3nt: TGCAGCGTAGGGGACAGGGAGAACTATGGCTACACCTTC; CDR3aa: CSVGDRENYGYTF
j_gene: TRBJ2-5; v_gene: TRBV7-6; d_gene: NA; abundance: NA; CDR3nt: TGTGCCAGCAGCCAACCTACTAGCTACGGAGAGACCCAGTACTTC; CDR3aa: CASSQPTSYGETQYF
j_gene: TRBJ1-1; v_gene: TRBV27; d_gene: TRBD1; abundance: NA; CDR3nt: TGTGCCAGCAGTTTATTCGGGACAGGGGTCGGAGGGATGGTCCCTGTGGTGAACACTGAAGCTTTCTTT; CDR3aa: CASSLFGTGVGGMVPVVNTEAFF
j_gene: TRBJ2-4; v_gene: TRBV7-2; d_gene: NA; abundance: NA; CDR3nt: TGTGCCAGCAGCCGGGACTGGTCAGAAAACATTCAGTACTTC; CDR3aa: CASSRDWSENIQYF
j_gene: TRBJ1-2; v_gene: TRBV7-9; d_gene: TRBD1; abundance: NA; CDR3nt: TGTGCCAGCAGCTGGGGACAGGGAATTAACTCCTATGGCTACACCTTC; CDR3aa: CASSWGQGINSYGYTF
j_gene: TRBJ1-5; v_gene: TRBV5-5; d_gene: NA; abundance: NA; CDR3nt: TGTGCCAGCAGCTTGGCCGGGTGGAATCAGCCCCAGCATTTT; CDR3aa: CASSLAGWNQPQHF
j_gene: TRBJ1-2; v_gene: TRBV19; d_gene: NA; abundance: NA; CDR3nt: TGTGCCAGTAGTATGCAGGGGCCTCTGAATGGCTACACCTTC; CDR3aa: CASSMQGPLNGYTF
j_gene: TRBJ1-5; v_gene: TRBV25-1; d_gene: NA; abundance: NA; CDR3nt: TGTGCCAGCAGTCGACAGAGCAATCAGCCCCAGCATTTT; CDR3aa: CASSRQSNQPQHF
j_gene: TRBJ2-5; v_gene: TRBV19; d_gene: TRBD2; abundance: NA; CDR3nt: TGTGCCAGTAGTACGGGACTAGCGCTCCAAGAGACCCAGTACTTC; CDR3aa: CASSTGLALQETQYF
j_gene: TRBJ1-1; v_gene: TRBV5-1; d_gene: NA; abundance: once; CDR3nt: TGCGCCAGCAGCTTAGGGGGTAACAGGGCTCGGGCCACTGAAGCTTTCTTT; CDR3aa: CASSLGGNRARATEAFF
j_gene: TRBJ2-5; v_gene: TRBV7-8; d_gene: TRBD1; abundance: NA; CDR3nt: TGTGCCAGCAGCTTAGGACAGGGGAGTGAGACCCAGTACTTC; CDR3aa: CASSLGQGSETQYF
j_gene: TRBJ1-5; v_gene: TRBV19; d_gene: NA; abundance: NA; CDR3nt: TGTGCCAGTAGTATAGAGCGGGGAACCCCGCTCGTTCAGCCCCAGCATTTT; CDR3aa: CASSIERGTPLVQPQHF
j_gene: TRBJ1-3; v_gene: TRBV9; d_gene: NA; abundance: NA; CDR3nt: TGTGCCAGCAGCGCTTTTCAGGGATTCTCTGGAAACACCATATATTTT; CDR3aa: CASSAFQGFSGNTIYF
j_gene: TRBJ2-5; v_gene: TRBV5-6; d_gene: NA; abundance: NA; CDR3nt: TGTGCCAGCAGCTTGGATGGGGCACGGGAGACCCAGTACTTC; CDR3aa: CASSLDGARETQYF
j_gene: TRBJ1-5; v_gene: TRBV5-1; d_gene: TRBD1; abundance: NA; CDR3nt: TGCGCCAGCAGCTTGGAAGGGACAGGGAATCAGCCCCAGCATTTT; CDR3aa: CASSLEGTGNQPQHF
j_gene: TRBJ2-5; v_gene: TRBV6-5; d_gene: TRBD1; abundance: NA; CDR3nt: TGTGCCAGCAGACAACAGGGGATTGAGGAGACCCAGTACTTC; CDR3aa: CASRQQGIEETQYF
j_gene: TRBJ2-1; v_gene: TRBV23-1; d_gene: NA; abundance: NA; CDR3nt: TGCGCCAGCAGTCAAAAGGGACACGTGGATAATGAGCAGTTCTTC; CDR3aa: CASSQKGHVDNEQFF
j_gene: TRBJ2-7; v_gene: TRBV20-1; d_gene: NA; abundance: NA; CDR3nt: TGCAGTGCTACTGACCGATCCGGCTCCTACGAGCAGTACTTC; CDR3aa: CSATDRSGSYEQYF
j_gene: TRBJ1-5; v_gene: TRBV6-5; d_gene: NA; abundance: once; CDR3nt: TGTGCCAGCAGTACCTTCACAGGGTCGGGTCAGCCCCAGCATTTT; CDR3aa: CASSTFTGSGQPQHF
j_gene: TRBJ2-5; v_gene: TRBV9; d_gene: NA; abundance: NA; CDR3nt: TGTGCCAGCAGCGCCGACCAAGAGACCCAGTACTTC; CDR3aa: CASSADQETQYF
j_gene: TRBJ2-7; v_gene: TRBV3-1/TRBV3-2; d_gene: NA; abundance: NA; CDR3nt: TGTGCCAGCAGCGCGAATTACGAGCAGTACTTC; CDR3aa: CASSANYEQYF
j_gene: TRBJ2-2; v_gene: TRBV7-2; d_gene: TRBD1; abundance: once; CDR3nt: TGTGCCAGCAGACCCAGGGGGAGTTTCGCGAACACCGGGGAGCTGTTTTTT; CDR3aa: CASRPRGSFANTGELFF
j_gene: TRBJ1-5; v_gene: TRBV4-3; d_gene: NA; abundance: NA; CDR3nt: TGCGCCAGCAGCCAAAACGGGGGTGAGCCCCAGCATTTT; CDR3aa: CASSQNGGEPQHF
j_gene: TRBJ2-3; v_gene: TRBV19; d_gene: TRBD2; abundance: NA; CDR3nt: TGTGCCAGTAGTATCATTGGGGGAGGGACAGATACGCAGTATTTT; CDR3aa: CASSIIGGGTDTQYF
j_gene: TRBJ2-3; v_gene: TRBV7-2; d_gene: TRBD2; abundance: NA; CDR3nt: TGTGCCAGCAGCTCAACTAGCGGACGCACAGATACGCAGTATTTT; CDR3aa: CASSSTSGRTDTQYF
j_gene: TRBJ2-1; v_gene: TRBV7-6; d_gene: TRBD2; abundance: NA; CDR3nt: TGTGCCAGCAGCGAACTAGCGGGGGGCTCCTCCTACAATGAGCAGTTCTTC; CDR3aa: CASSELAGGSSYNEQFF
j_gene: TRBJ1-5; v_gene: TRBV27; d_gene: NA; abundance: NA; CDR3nt: TGTGCCAGCAGGAGTCAGGGATGGGATAGCAATCAGCCCCAGCATTTT; CDR3aa: CASRSQGWDSNQPQHF
j_gene: TRBJ1-1; v_gene: TRBV9; d_gene: TRBD1; abundance: NA; CDR3nt: TGTGCCAGCAGCGCCCGGACAGGGTGGAACACTGAAGCTTTCTTT; CDR3aa: CASSARTGWNTEAFF
j_gene: TRBJ1-5; v_gene: TRBV3-1/TRBV3-2; d_gene: TRBD1; abundance: once; CDR3nt: TGTGCCAGCAGCCCCCTAGGGGGCGGGAATCAGCCCCAGCATTTT; CDR3aa: CASSPLGGGNQPQHF